The 3 T cell receptor beta chains reported below all come from one sample, sequenced in a study of blood T cell repertoires in COVID-19. TCRdb keeps only in-frame clones here, not all; method: immunoSEQ multiplex PCR. The table lists a few hundred thousand clones, 88% of them singletons, with about 11% in the top ten. Sample: peripheral blood. The receptor set was obtained from a young woman with COVID-19, enrolled during active disease.

About this clone itself: The junction shows a germline mismatch at one end, possibly a read error. The chain joins TRBV7-7 to TRBJ2-2; TRBD1 is a possible D gene (6 bases). The length of the CDR3 is 14 residues. Germline-derived CDR1 and CDR2 are SSHAT and FNYEAQ (reference sequence). CDR3 in DNA: TGTGCTAGCAGCTTAGCAGGGGATACCGGGGAGCTGTTTTTT. Encoded protein: CASSLAGDTGELFF.

The chain combines TRBV5-1 with TRBJ2-7; D remains unclear. The CDR3 spans 14 residues. Trimming took 4 bases from V and 2 from J, leaving 13 bases between them. CDR1 is SGHRS, CDR2 YFSETQ, per germline. CDR3 nucleotide sequence: TGCGCCAGCAGCATTGACATTCCTCCCTACGAGCAGTACTTC. It yields the protein CASSIDIPPYEQYF.

This chain uses TRBV27 with TRBJ2-7; 10 bases match TRBD1. CDR3 size: 15 residues. In germline, CDR1 is MNHEY, CDR2 SMNVEV (reference sequence). The trim removed 3 bases at V and 2 bases at J, leaving 4 bases unmatched. The CDR3 bases are TGTGCCAGCAGTTTCTCGGGACAGGGGACCTACGAGCAGTACTTC. Protein sequence: CASSFSGQGTYEQYF.